This T cell receptor beta chain was recorded in a study of shared clonotypes between healthy human individuals. Original methodology: Filtering differed for immunoSEQ, which gave only junction sequences without quality scores. Repertoires were generated with immunoSEQ multiplex PCR, while TCRdb's copy carries only in-frame clones and drops some. V, J and clone size were drawn from that table, and D and trimming were deduced from the DNA. In the table there are about 1,800,000 clones, approximately 94% of which are singletons. V was shortened by 0 bases and J by 0 bases, with 6 bases between the two germline ends. CDR1 and CDR2 from the germline V gene are SGHDN and FVKESK. This CDR3 has 14 residues. Selected positively for CCR7 and CD45RO-negative, naive CD8 cells excluded terminally differentiated effector memory CD45RA+ cells.

The source material was naive CD8+ T cells sorted from blood. This chain connects TRBV14 to TRBJ2-7; D gene ambiguous. This clonotype originated in a man aged 18 to 30 in good health. CDR3: CASSQEESSYEQYF. In DNA, the CDR3 is TGTGCCAGCAGCCAAGAAGAGAGCTCCTACGAGCAGTACTTC.